This T cell receptor beta chain was captured by sequencing in a study of neoadjuvant anti-PD-1 for oral cavity cancer. Time point described: after neoadjuvant nivolumab, at surgical resection. These oral cavity squamous cell carcinomas were HPV-negative and locally advanced. The CDR3 sequence is 15 residues long. Germline trimming cut 3 bases from V and 2 bases from J; bases unmatched to any gene: 3. Per germline, CDR1 MRHNA and CDR2 SNTAGT. This table comes from immunoSEQ multiplex PCR, and its TCRdb copy is limited to in-frame clones, with some not included. In the table there are more than 11,000 clones, roughly 70% of which are singletons.

The sequence was obtained from a person aged 35 to 85 with oral cavity squamous cell carcinoma. The sequenced sample was PBMCs, obtained after nivolumab (anti-PD-1) treatment. V usage is TRBV6-4 and J usage is TRBJ2-3; 9 bases fit TRBD2. CDR3 sequence: CASSEGGGATDTQYF. CDR3 nucleotide sequence: TGTGCCAGCAGTGAGGGCGGGGGGGCCACAGATACGCAGTATTTT.